The 5 T cell receptor beta chains given below trace back to one sample, sequenced in a study of PD-1 blockade in classical Hodgkin lymphoma. Produced via immunoSEQ multiplex PCR; TCRdb's table is partial and in-frame only. The sample lists roughly 92,000 clones, roughly 92% occurring once. All trial patients relapsed after autologous stem cell transplantation. Material: peripheral blood mononuclear cells (PBMCs), obtained at baseline. These receptors all come from a human donor with classical Hodgkin lymphoma.

V gene TRBV30 combines with J gene TRBJ2-7; tentative D call: TRBD1 (6 bases). V was shortened by 3 bases and J by 0 bases, with 15 bases between the two germline ends. The CDR3 runs to 15 residues. Germline assignment: CDR1 GTSNPN and CDR2 SVGIG (reference sequence). CDR3 bases: TGTGCCTGGAGGGTCGACAGGAACCCCTCCTACGAGCAGTACTTC. It yields the protein CAWRVDRNPSYEQYF.

This sequence joins TRBV12-5 and TRBJ1-3; D remains unclear. The CDR3 is 12 amino acids. V was pared by 3 bases and J by 4 bases, with 4 bases between. Germline V gene data show CDR1 as LGHNT and CDR2 as FRNRAP. The CDR3 reads CASGFLGNTIYF. In nucleotides, the CDR3 is TGTGCTAGTGGTTTCCTCGGAAACACCATATATTTT.

The chain combines TRBV27 with TRBJ2-1; D is tentatively TRBD1 or TRBD2 (6 bases each). The CDR3 is 17 residues long. Germline V gene sequence: CDR1 MNHEY, CDR2 SMNVEV (reference sequence). Trimming removed 2 bases from V and 4 bases from J, with 18 bases in between. The CDR3 protein is CASSLPRGQGDYNEQFF. CDR3 in DNA: TGTGCCAGCAGTTTACCTCGGGGGCAGGGAGATTACAATGAGCAGTTCTTC.

This sequence joins TRBV9 and TRBJ1-5, with TRBD1 as a possible D gene (6 bases). CDR1 and CDR2 from the germline V gene are SGDLS and YYNGEE. V shed 0 bases and J shed 0 bases, with 10 bases lying between them. The CDR3 has 16 residues. The CDR3 loop reads CASSVGNRASNQPQHF. CDR3 in DNA: TGTGCCAGCAGCGTAGGAAACAGGGCTAGCAATCAGCCCCAGCATTTT.

The chain employs TRBV30 and TRBJ1-5, with unresolved D. The CDR3 loop spans 14 amino acids. Per germline, CDR1 GTSNPN and CDR2 SVGIG (reference sequence). The ends were cut back, 1 base at V and 0 bases at J, with 7 bases in the middle. CDR3 protein: CAWSEGYSNQPQHF. CDR3 DNA: TGTGCCTGGAGTGAAGGGTATAGCAATCAGCCCCAGCATTTT.